A selection of T cell receptor beta chains follows, all from one sample in a study of blood T cell repertoires in COVID-19. Sequencing used immunoSEQ multiplex PCR; TCRdb keeps in-frame clones, though not all of them. The sample yields some 250,000 clones, around 89% seen once. The specimen was PBMCs or T cells enriched from blood (not recorded which). The receptors stem from a man between 40 and 49 years old who had recovered from COVID-19. The CDR3 runs from the conserved cysteine through the conserved F or W. Each record gives: D gene, V gene, J gene, clone size, CDR3 DNA, CDR3 protein. The D gene is left open where the match is weak. The size field is filled for only some rows; it gives once, few, many or a size class.

>.|TRBV24-1|TRBJ1-5|.
TGTGCCACCAGTGAAGGGGCTGGTAGCAATCAGCCCCAGCATTTT
CATSEGAGSNQPQHF
>TRBD1|TRBV4-3|TRBJ2-5|.
TGCGCCAGCAGCCAAGATCTGTTCGGGACAGGGGGCGGAAAGACCCAGTACTTC
CASSQDLFGTGGGKTQYF
>TRBD1|TRBV29-1|TRBJ2-2|.
TGCAGCGTTAAGAGGAGAGGGACAGGGGACACCGGGGAGCTGTTTTTT
CSVKRRGTGDTGELFF
>.|TRBV7-2|TRBJ1-6|.
TGTGCCAGCTCCAGGTCAGGGTTATTTGGTTCACCCCTCCACTTT
CASSRSGLFGSPLHF
>TRBD2|TRBV11-1|TRBJ2-1|.
TGTGCCAGCAGCCGTCACACTAGCGGGGTCTACAATGAGCAGTTCTTC
CASSRHTSGVYNEQFF
>.|TRBV28|TRBJ1-5|.
TGTGCCAGCAAATTCTTCATGACAGAAGGCAATCAGCCCCAGCATTTT
CASKFFMTEGNQPQHF
>TRBD1|TRBV25-1|TRBJ1-6|.
TGTGCCAGCAGTGATATGGTGGCAGGGGGGAATTCACCCCTCCACTTT
CASSDMVAGGNSPLHF
>.|TRBV12-2|TRBJ1-5|.
TGTGCAAGTCGCGAAAACCTGGACTCCCCCAGGCAGCCCCAGCATTTT
CASRENLDSPRQPQHF
>TRBD1|TRBV19|TRBJ1-1|once
TGTGCCAGTAGTTTCCGAGGGGACAGGAACACTGAAGCTTTCTTT
CASSFRGDRNTEAFF
>.|TRBV19|TRBJ2-2|.
TGTGCCACCACGGTGCCGAACACCGGGGAGCTGTTTTTT
CATTVPNTGELFF
>.|TRBV28|TRBJ2-7|few
TGTGCCAGCACTCCCCCCGCAGGACTCGAGCAGTACTTC
CASTPPAGLEQYF
>TRBD1|TRBV7-2|TRBJ2-7|.
TGTGCCAGCAGCCCAAATTCCGGGACAGGGAAGTACGAGCAGTACTTC
CASSPNSGTGKYEQYF
>TRBD1|TRBV19|TRBJ2-1|.
TGTGCCAGTACTCTAGACAGGGGCTACAATGAGCAGTTCTTC
CASTLDRGYNEQFF
>.|TRBV18|TRBJ1-1|.
TGTGCCAGCTCACCAGCTAGGAGGATGAACACTGAAGCTTTCTTT
CASSPARRMNTEAFF
>.|TRBV20-1|TRBJ1-2|.
TGCAGTGCTATGACTGCCTATGGCTACACCTTC
CSAMTAYGYTF
>.|TRBV10-3|TRBJ2-4|.
TGTGCCATCAGTGAGGGGCTACCTGGGTTTCAGTACTTC
CAISEGLPGFQYF
>.|TRBV9|TRBJ2-1|.
TGTGCCAGCAGCGTCTGGGCGGGCTCCTACAATGAGCAGTTCTTC
CASSVWAGSYNEQFF
>.|TRBV29-1|TRBJ1-1|once
TGCAGCGTTGTTCCCGGACTAGGGGACACTGAAGCTTTCTTT
CSVVPGLGDTEAFF
>.|TRBV9|TRBJ1-6|few
TGTGCCAGCAGCGTAGAAGGAGCCCTTAATTCACCCCTCCACTTT
CASSVEGALNSPLHF
>TRBD1|TRBV12-3/TRBV12-4|TRBJ1-1|.
TGTGCCAGCACCCCGACAGGGGTAATCGAAGCTTTCTTT
CASTPTGVIEAFF
>TRBD1|TRBV11-2|TRBJ1-4|.
TGTGCCAGCAGCTTGGGGGCGACAGGGACTAATGAAAAACTGTTTTTT
CASSLGATGTNEKLFF
>TRBD2|TRBV4-1|TRBJ2-5|.
TGCGCCAGCAGCCCCTTCGTAGCGGGAGGCCCCGCCGGAGAGACCCAGTACTTC
CASSPFVAGGPAGETQYF
>TRBD1|TRBV5-1|TRBJ1-1|.
TGCGCCAGCAGCTTGACAGGGGGCAGAAACACTGAAGCTTTCTTT
CASSLTGGRNTEAFF
>.|TRBV11-3|TRBJ2-1|.
TGTGCCAGCAGCCTAAGTTCTTCCTACAATGAGCAGTTCTTC
CASSLSSSYNEQFF
>TRBD2|TRBV6-5|TRBJ2-5|.
TGTGCCAGCAGCCGACTAGCGGGGGGGCTAGAGACCCAGTACTTC
CASSRLAGGLETQYF
>.|TRBV12-3/TRBV12-4|TRBJ1-1|.
TGTGCCAGCAGTTGGAGGAACACTGAAGCTTTCTTT
CASSWRNTEAFF
>TRBD1|TRBV19|TRBJ1-4|.
TGTGCCAGTAGTATACTAGACAGGGCCGCAACTAATGAAAAACTGTTTTTT
CASSILDRAATNEKLFF
>.|TRBV4-2|TRBJ1-1|.
TGTGCCAGCAGCCAATCTATACTTAACACTGAAGCTTTCTTT
CASSQSILNTEAFF
>TRBD1|TRBV5-1|TRBJ1-6|.
TGCGCCAGCAGCTTGGCGACAGGGGGTAATTCACCCCTCCACTTT
CASSLATGGNSPLHF
>TRBD1|TRBV15|TRBJ2-7|.
TGTGCCACCGGGGACAGAGCCTACGAGCAGTACTTC
CATGDRAYEQYF
>.|TRBV7-8|TRBJ1-1|.
TGTGCCAGCAGCTTAGTACTAGGGTTCACTGAAGCTTTCTTT
CASSLVLGFTEAFF
>TRBD1|TRBV7-6|TRBJ2-7|.
TGTGCCAGCAGCTCAGGGGGCGGGTCCTACGAGCAGTACTTC
CASSSGGGSYEQYF
>.|TRBV7-9|TRBJ1-4|.
TGTGCCAGCGGCACAGGGTTTAATGAAAAACTGTTTTTT
CASGTGFNEKLFF
>.|TRBV9|TRBJ1-1|.
TGTGCCAGCAGCGTAGGTGGGGGGATCACTGAAGCTTTCTTT
CASSVGGGITEAFF
>TRBD2|TRBV15|TRBJ2-1|.
TGTGCCACCAGCAGAGATGTTTCGGGGTTAGCGGGGGGCGGGTTAGTGCAGTTCTTC
CATSRDVSGLAGGGLVQFF
>TRBD1|TRBV4-1|TRBJ1-5|once
TGCGCCAGCAGCCGAGGGACAGGTGATAGCAATCAGCCCCAGCATTTT
CASSRGTGDSNQPQHF
>TRBD1|TRBV13|TRBJ1-3|.
TGTGCCAGCAGCCGGACAGGGTTTTTTTCTGGAAACACCATATATTTT
CASSRTGFFSGNTIYF
>.|TRBV7-9|TRBJ2-6|.
TGTGCCAGCAGCGGACCGAGGACAGCGAGGTACTCTGGGGCCAACGTCCTGACTTTC
CASSGPRTARYSGANVLTF
>.|TRBV15|TRBJ1-4|.
TGTGCCACCAGCAGATACCGACGGGAAAATAATGAAAAACTGTTTTTT
CATSRYRRENNEKLFF
>.|TRBV7-2|TRBJ1-1|.
TGTGCCAGCAGCTTTCAGGGAATCACTGAAGCTTTCTTT
CASSFQGITEAFF
>TRBD1|TRBV28|TRBJ2-3|.
TGTGCCAGCAGTTTGCCGGGACAGACTACTAGCACAGATACGCAGTATTTT
CASSLPGQTTSTDTQYF
>TRBD1|TRBV6-6|TRBJ2-3|.
TGTGCCAGCAGCCCGGGACAGAGACACACAGATACGCAGTATTTT
CASSPGQRHTDTQYF
>TRBD2|TRBV27|TRBJ2-3|.
TGTGCCAGCTCTAGCGGGACCCTCAGGGATACGCAGTATTTT
CASSSGTLRDTQYF
>.|TRBV19|TRBJ2-2|.
TGTGCCAGTAGTATACAGGGCGTCGGGGAGCTGTTTTTT
CASSIQGVGELFF
>.|TRBV30|TRBJ1-2|.
TGTGCCTGGAGTGTTAGCTTTGGCTACACCTTC
CAWSVSFGYTF
>.|TRBV4-1|TRBJ1-1|.
TGCGCCAGCAGCACCAGGTATGATTCTGAAGCTTTCTTT
CASSTRYDSEAFF
>.|TRBV12-3/TRBV12-4|TRBJ1-3|once
TGTGCCAGCCAAGAGAGCTCTGGAAACACCATATATTTT
CASQESSGNTIYF
>TRBD1|TRBV7-9|TRBJ1-2|few
TGTGCCAGCAGCTCCCCCCAAAACAGGGGGGACGAGGGCTACACCTTC
CASSSPQNRGDEGYTF
>TRBD1|TRBV5-5|TRBJ2-1|.
TGTGCCAGCAGCTTGTACGGGACAGGGAACTACAATGAGCAGTTCTTC
CASSLYGTGNYNEQFF